This T cell receptor (beta chain) was identified during a study of cytomegalovirus exposure and HLA in healthy donors. Study-wide results and caveats: Analyzed later, most CMV-associated TCR beta chains appeared HLA-restricted.

The PCR had 60 Vbeta and 13 Jbeta primers. Clones were read by immunoSEQ multiplex PCR, and TCRdb kept only the in-frame ones, dropping some. The sample yields 150,000 or so clones, about 86% seen once. Among the donors, all were healthy bone marrow donors. For this clone: Its cognate antigen is unknown.

Trimming took 1 base from V and 0 from J, leaving 15 bases between them. Germline lookup yields CDR1 LNHDA and CDR2 SQIVND (reference sequence). The CDR3 totals 17 residues. This chain joins TRBV19 and TRBJ1-1, with no clear D. The sequenced sample was PBMCs. This TCR derives from a woman under 30 in good health and CMV-seronegative. The CDR3 spells CASSIGPGRRLNTEAFF. The DNA of the CDR3 is TGTGCCAGTAGTATAGGACCCGGAAGGAGGCTGAACACTGAAGCTTTCTTT.